A selection of T cell receptor beta chains follows, all from one sample in a study of control samples from healthy donors and cancer patients. This table comes from immunoSEQ multiplex PCR, and its TCRdb copy is limited to in-frame clones, with some not included. The top ten clones hold under 4% of a sample with 75,000 to 100,000 clones, 92% of them seen once. Sample: blood. The receptors were gathered from a human donor in good health. The donor label of this sample is uncertain. Each CDR3 is given with its conserved first and last residue. Fields, in order: J gene, V gene, CDR3 length, clone size, CDR3 protein. Clone size is shown for a subset of rows, as once, few, many or a class of expanded clone.

j_gene: TRBJ1-2
v_gene: TRBV27
len: 13
abundance: .
CDR3aa: CASSLYRENGYTF

j_gene: TRBJ2-1
v_gene: TRBV6-4
len: 14
abundance: .
CDR3aa: CASSDSPGGNEQFF

j_gene: TRBJ1-6
v_gene: TRBV5-6
len: 14
abundance: .
CDR3aa: CASSLAEWGSPLHF

j_gene: TRBJ2-5
v_gene: TRBV5-4
len: 15
abundance: .
CDR3aa: CASSGRDRGQETQYF

j_gene: TRBJ2-2
v_gene: TRBV5-5
len: 13
abundance: .
CDR3aa: CASSFLGTGELFF

j_gene: TRBJ1-1
v_gene: TRBV6-5
len: 14
abundance: .
CDR3aa: CASIRLGMNTEAFF

j_gene: TRBJ2-5
v_gene: TRBV9
len: 13
abundance: few
CDR3aa: CASSVEVGETQYF

j_gene: TRBJ1-5
v_gene: TRBV3-1/TRBV3-2
len: 15
abundance: .
CDR3aa: CASSGGSNSNQPQHF

j_gene: TRBJ2-6
v_gene: TRBV11-2
len: 18
abundance: .
CDR3aa: CASSFNTYSSSGANVLTF

j_gene: TRBJ1-1
v_gene: TRBV12-3/TRBV12-4
len: 13
abundance: .
CDR3aa: CASSLRGGTEAFF

j_gene: TRBJ2-5
v_gene: TRBV6-5
len: 12
abundance: .
CDR3aa: CASSSNQETQYF

j_gene: TRBJ2-1
v_gene: TRBV6-1
len: 16
abundance: .
CDR3aa: CASREGGAGTYNEQFF

j_gene: TRBJ2-1
v_gene: TRBV5-1
len: 15
abundance: .
CDR3aa: CASSLVSGGLNEQFF

j_gene: TRBJ2-5
v_gene: TRBV3-1/TRBV3-2
len: 14
abundance: once
CDR3aa: CASSQRRGKETQYF

j_gene: TRBJ2-1
v_gene: TRBV28
len: 14
abundance: .
CDR3aa: CASSLWQTYNEQFF

j_gene: TRBJ2-1
v_gene: TRBV3-1/TRBV3-2
len: 17
abundance: few
CDR3aa: CASSQGTSGGQYGGQFF

j_gene: TRBJ2-1
v_gene: TRBV10-3
len: 14
abundance: .
CDR3aa: CAISDGQGKDEQFF

j_gene: TRBJ1-2
v_gene: TRBV5-5
len: 14
abundance: .
CDR3aa: CASSLGDRGPGYTF

j_gene: TRBJ1-1
v_gene: TRBV15
len: 13
abundance: .
CDR3aa: CATSRELNTEAFF

j_gene: TRBJ1-3
v_gene: TRBV9
len: 14
abundance: .
CDR3aa: CASSIGGAPNTIYF

j_gene: TRBJ1-2
v_gene: TRBV3-1/TRBV3-2
len: 15
abundance: once
CDR3aa: CASSQGAGNRYGYTF

j_gene: TRBJ1-1
v_gene: TRBV6-5
len: 15
abundance: .
CDR3aa: CASSYRPGLNTEAFF

j_gene: TRBJ2-3
v_gene: TRBV6-7
len: 13
abundance: .
CDR3aa: CASGAGGADTQYF

j_gene: TRBJ1-2
v_gene: TRBV9
len: 17
abundance: .
CDR3aa: CASSPRLRQANNYGYTF

j_gene: TRBJ2-1
v_gene: TRBV13
len: 15
abundance: .
CDR3aa: CASSHTSGRANEQFF

j_gene: TRBJ1-2
v_gene: TRBV14
len: 14
abundance: .
CDR3aa: CASSPSGTFYGYTF

j_gene: TRBJ1-1
v_gene: TRBV4-3
len: 16
abundance: .
CDR3aa: CASSQDIGRARTEAFF

j_gene: TRBJ2-5
v_gene: TRBV10-3
len: 12
abundance: .
CDR3aa: CAISESGETQYF

j_gene: TRBJ2-1
v_gene: TRBV6-4
len: 15
abundance: .
CDR3aa: CASSVAQGEANEQFF

j_gene: TRBJ1-5
v_gene: TRBV6-6
len: 12
abundance: .
CDR3aa: CASSHSSRPQHF

j_gene: TRBJ2-7
v_gene: TRBV27
len: 14
abundance: .
CDR3aa: CASRNPGSGHEQYF

j_gene: TRBJ2-2
v_gene: TRBV3-1/TRBV3-2
len: 16
abundance: .
CDR3aa: CASSRGRQGHTGELFF

j_gene: TRBJ2-6
v_gene: TRBV19
len: 17
abundance: .
CDR3aa: CASSRGDRHSGANVLTF

j_gene: TRBJ2-5
v_gene: TRBV4-3
len: 15
abundance: .
CDR3aa: CASSQRGGVQETQYF

j_gene: TRBJ2-3
v_gene: TRBV3-1/TRBV3-2
len: 16
abundance: .
CDR3aa: CASSQRTSGVTDTQYF

j_gene: TRBJ1-4
v_gene: TRBV15
len: 15
abundance: .
CDR3aa: CATSRQTGANEKLFF

j_gene: TRBJ2-5
v_gene: TRBV29-1
len: 14
abundance: .
CDR3aa: CSVWTGGGGETQYF

j_gene: TRBJ1-1
v_gene: TRBV2
len: 13
abundance: .
CDR3aa: CASNTGGLTEAFF

j_gene: TRBJ1-5
v_gene: TRBV6-1
len: 15
abundance: .
CDR3aa: CASSEVSRGNQPQHF

j_gene: TRBJ1-5
v_gene: TRBV28
len: 17
abundance: .
CDR3aa: CASRARFYRESNQPQHF

j_gene: TRBJ2-7
v_gene: TRBV6-5
len: 12
abundance: once
CDR3aa: CASSQGPYEQYF

j_gene: TRBJ1-1
v_gene: TRBV9
len: 14
abundance: .
CDR3aa: CASSGIKTVTEAFF